This note documents a single T cell receptor beta chain sequence. Its antigen target is currently unknown. No base qualities exist here, and no much larger clone lies one base off it. The germline ends are 12 bases apart after V is trimmed by 7 bases and J by 2 bases. From cysteine to phenylalanine, the CDR3 is 13 amino acids long. Only the CDR3 region is kept as DNA, spanning 39 bases read in frame from base 1. The germline V gene encodes CDR1 SNHLY and CDR2 FYNNEI. The Qiagen DNeasy kit was used to extract genomic DNA from unsorted PBMCs and from the negatively selected CD4+ and CD8+ fractions. TCR beta CDR3 regions were amplified by immunoSEQ multiplex PCR using primers annealing to V and J segments. Amplification bias was minimized using a synthetic immune receptor repertoire, and residual bias was removed computationally after sequencing. On the study's bioinformatics: Repertoire diversity was quantified as the Shannon entropy index using custom Python scripts. Unsorted, CD4+ and CD8+ repertoires were examined separately, except in combined analyses, for which CD4+ and CD8+ sequences were merged in silico. A clone counted as expanded when the clone's frequency after treatment rose at least 2-fold relative to C1D1, and clones undetected at baseline were given a pseudocount of 0.5. Clones with 0 or 1 copy at C1D1 were defined as singleton clones, while clones with 2 or more copies were defined as non-singleton clones. Clones expanded in unsorted samples were labelled as CD4+, CD8+ or unknown by matching protein sequences in sorted samples from the same patient. Diversity changes from C1D1 to C4D1 were tested in paired samples using Wilcoxon tests. Imported from immuneACCESS, the table was reduced by TCRdb to in-frame sequences with V and J called. These copies leave out some clones; in studies compared against another copy, an unresolved V gene accounts for under half, and the cause of the remainder is not known. Clone size and the V and J calls come from that table; the DNA yielded D and trimming. A total of around 46,000 clones appear in this sample, around 82% of them only once. The top ten hold 22% of the sample.

The data stem from a study of PD-1 blockade in classical Hodgkin lymphoma (dated by TCRdb to 2018 to 2021). Background on the whole study: Nivolumab dosing was 3 mg/kg intravenously every 2 weeks, continuing until either disease progression or unacceptable toxicity. The study used CyTOF and TCR beta sequencing to define a peripheral blood immune signature of response to PD-1 blockade in classical Hodgkin lymphoma. Beyond this particular receptor, the publication reports: A significant rise by C4D1 was seen in CD4+ but not CD8+ TCR diversity (p=0.0027 vs p=0.16), with the rise being most apparent in complete responders (p=0.02). Baseline diversity similar to that of newly diagnosed patients was observed in trial patients achieving complete response, whereas significantly lower diversity was observed in partial responders and progressors. Baseline TCR diversity was reported as lower in newly diagnosed patients than in healthy donors, and lower still in relapsed/refractory patients. The study was limited to a single clinical trial cohort, and causes of repertoire differences, possibly disease activity or prior therapy, remained undefined. Lower diversity was seen in patients whose nivolumab began less than 1 year after ASCT, and these patients were left out of later analyses so that immune reconstitution would not confound the results.

The sample's time point label is to be understood as: cycle 2 day 1 (C2D1) of nivolumab. Every trial patient had relapsed following autologous stem cell transplantation, and prior brentuximab vedotin exposure was what differed among cohorts A, B and C. The trial cohort included 55 to 65 patients with relapsed/refractory classical Hodgkin lymphoma, and each patient had a best overall response of complete response, partial response or progressive disease. Single-agent nivolumab was administered to trial patients in the multi-cohort phase II CheckMate 205 trial. An independent review committee assessed best overall response using the 2007 International Working Group response criteria. PBMCs from the trial were collected at three points: immediately before nivolumab initiation (C1D1), and during therapy at cycle 2 day 1 and cycle 4 day 1. Peripheral blood was collected in 8 mL Vacutainer Cell Preparation Tubes, from which PBMCs were isolated by centrifugation and then cryopreserved.

Sample: peripheral blood mononuclear cells (PBMCs), taken before the second cycle of nivolumab. Rearrangement joined TRBV2 to TRBJ2-7; the D segment could be TRBD2, given 6 matching bases. This TCR was recovered from a human donor with classical Hodgkin lymphoma. The nucleotides are TGTGCCAGCATGGATAGCGGCCCCTACGAGCAGTACTTC. Translation gives CASMDSGPYEQYF. Joined to the reference TRBV2 and TRBJ2-7 proteins, this CDR3 gives the full variable domain: EPEVTQTPSHQVTQMGQEVILRCVPISNHLYFYWYRQILGQKVEFLVSFYNNEISEKSEIFDDQFSVERPDGSNFTLKIRSTKLEDSAMYFCASMDSGPYEQYFGPGTRLTVT.